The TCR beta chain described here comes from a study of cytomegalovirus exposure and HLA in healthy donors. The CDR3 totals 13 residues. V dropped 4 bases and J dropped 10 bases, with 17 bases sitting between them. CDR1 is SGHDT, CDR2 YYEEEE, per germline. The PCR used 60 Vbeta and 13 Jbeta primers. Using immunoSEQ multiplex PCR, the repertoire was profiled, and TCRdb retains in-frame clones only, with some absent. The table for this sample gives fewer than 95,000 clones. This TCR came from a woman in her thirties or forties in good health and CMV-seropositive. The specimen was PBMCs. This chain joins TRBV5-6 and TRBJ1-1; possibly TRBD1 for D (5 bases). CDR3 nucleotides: TGTGCCAGCAGCAGGTCGGGGGGAATTGGAGCTTTCTTT. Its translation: CASSRSGGIGAFF.